These T cell receptor beta chains were read from a single sample in a study of T-cell memory formation after mild COVID-19. TCRdb fed the 5' RACE reads into MiXCR, producing one record per CDR3 protein. The sample has a few hundred thousand distinct CDR3 sequences, roughly 27% seen once. The sequencing input was PBMCs or a T cell subset sorted from them (not recorded which). All receptors derive from an adult woman who had mild COVID-19 (a few samples of this study predate the infection). Cell type and time point are not known. CDR3s leave out the opening cysteine and the closing phenylalanine or tryptophan. Fields, in order: D gene, J gene, V gene, CDR3 protein. The D gene is left open where the match is weak.

d_call: TRBD1; j_call: TRBJ1-1; v_call: TRBV7-3; cdr3_aa: ASSPTPTGRDTEAF
d_call: NA; j_call: TRBJ2-4; v_call: TRBV12-3/TRBV12-4; cdr3_aa: ASSSTLAKNIQY
d_call: NA; j_call: TRBJ2-2; v_call: TRBV12-3/TRBV12-4; cdr3_aa: ASSHKTSHAGELF
d_call: NA; j_call: TRBJ2-2; v_call: TRBV7-7; cdr3_aa: ASSLSSGPRGELF
d_call: NA; j_call: TRBJ2-6; v_call: TRBV3-1; cdr3_aa: ASSQDLSGANVLT
d_call: TRBD2; j_call: TRBJ2-7; v_call: TRBV6-8; cdr3_aa: ASRPGLKREGVYEQY
d_call: NA; j_call: TRBJ2-7; v_call: TRBV4-2; cdr3_aa: ASSQGASGSGEQY
d_call: NA; j_call: TRBJ2-7; v_call: TRBV12-3/TRBV12-4; cdr3_aa: ASSFRDSSTYEQY
d_call: TRBD2; j_call: TRBJ2-7; v_call: TRBV4-1; cdr3_aa: ASSPGGSGGPSEQY
d_call: TRBD2; j_call: TRBJ2-3; v_call: TRBV12-3/TRBV12-4; cdr3_aa: ASSRAGGGTDTQY
d_call: TRBD2; j_call: TRBJ2-3; v_call: TRBV9; cdr3_aa: ASSVGLAGVGTQY
d_call: NA; j_call: TRBJ2-1; v_call: TRBV4-1; cdr3_aa: ASSLLAADGYNEQF
d_call: TRBD2; j_call: TRBJ2-1; v_call: TRBV9; cdr3_aa: ASSPRTSGKVEQF
d_call: NA; j_call: TRBJ2-1; v_call: TRBV7-9; cdr3_aa: ASSSLSYNEQF
d_call: NA; j_call: TRBJ2-1; v_call: TRBV29-1; cdr3_aa: SVFPRGERPSYNEQF
d_call: TRBD1; j_call: TRBJ1-2; v_call: TRBV30; cdr3_aa: AWSVKGTGGFGYGYT